Each of the 31 T cell receptor beta chains below was sequenced from the same sample in a study of blood T cell repertoires in COVID-19. Using immunoSEQ multiplex PCR, the repertoire was profiled, and TCRdb retains in-frame clones only, with some absent. The repertoire has about 89,000 clones, about 87% of them found once; the top ten carry roughly 0.43%. The material sequenced was peripheral blood. These receptors all stem from a man aged 55-75 years with acute or convalescent COVID-19.

The chain carries TRBV29-1 and TRBJ2-5; D is perhaps TRBD2 (6 bases). The V end lost 7 bases, the J end lost 4 bases, and 13 bases lay between the germline ends. Germline lookup yields CDR1 SQVTM and CDR2 ANQGSEA. There are 12 residues in the CDR3. The CDR3 sequence: CSGQGAGETQYF. CDR3 in DNA: TGCAGCGGTCAGGGAGCGGGAGAGACCCAGTACTTC. The full variable domain, in which reference TRBV29-1 and TRBJ2-5 provide the parts outside the CDR3, is SAVISQKPSRDICQRGTSLTIQCQVDSQVTMMFWYRQQPGQSLTLIATANQGSEATYESGFVIDKFPISRPNLTFSTLTVSNMSPEDSSIYLCSGQGAGETQYFGPGTRLLVL.

The rearrangement uses TRBV27 and TRBJ2-3; 11 nucleotides agree with TRBD2. Germline V gene data show CDR1 as MNHEY and CDR2 as SMNVEV (reference sequence). This CDR3 is built from 14 residues. Losses at the gene ends were 5 bases for V and 6 bases for J; bases not matched to a gene: 4. The CDR3 DNA is TGTGCCAGCAGTCAACTAGCGGGAGCGGATACGCAGTATTTT. Translation gives CASSQLAGADTQYF.

This clone showed up just once. The CDR3 sequence is CASTRAGNQPQHF. The CDR3 nucleotides are TGTGCCAGCACCAGGGCGGGCAATCAGCCCCAGCATTTT. J is TRBJ1-5 and V is TRBV5-6, with D possibly being TRBD1 (5 bases). Germline CDR1 is SGHDT and CDR2 is YYEEEE. Trimming shortened V by 6 bases and J by 2 bases, and 9 bases separated the two germline ends. The CDR3 length is 13 residues. The whole variable domain, remainder taken from reference TRBV5-6 and TRBJ1-5, is DAGVTQSPTHLIKTRGQQVTLRCSPKSGHDTVSWYQQALGQGPQFIFQYYEEEERQRGNFPDRFSGHQFPNYSSELNVNALLLGDSALYLCASTRAGNQPQHFGDGTRLSIL.

This clone has a single count. The chain employs TRBV7-2 and TRBJ2-2; TRBD2 matches at 11 bases. This CDR3 is built from 17 residues. Trimming cost V 4 bases and J 3 bases; bases outside gene matches: 7. Germline-derived CDR1 and CDR2 are SGHTA and FQGNSA. The CDR3, as DNA: TGTGCCAGCAGCTCGATAGCGGGAGGGCCCGACACCGGGGAGCTGTTTTTT. This sequence encodes CASSSIAGGPDTGELFF.

This rearrangement joins TRBV6-4 to TRBJ2-1; D is perhaps TRBD2 (7 bases). V lost 0 bases to trimming and J lost 5 bases, with 11 bases between them. The CDR3 spans 15 residues. CDR1 and CDR2 from the germline V gene are MRHNA and SNTAGT. The chain's CDR3 is CASSDSRGAHNEQFF. CDR3 DNA: TGTGCCAGCAGTGACTCCCGGGGGGCCCACAATGAGCAGTTCTTC.

The chain carries TRBV14 and TRBJ2-3; 9 nucleotides align to TRBD2. Germline CDR1 is SGHDN and CDR2 is FVKESK. The CDR3 is made up of 17 amino acids. Trimming at V came to 2 bases and at J to 0 bases, leaving 6 bases not matched to a gene. CDR3 region: CASSQPASGVSTDTQYF. The CDR3 DNA follows: TGTGCCAGCAGCCAACCGGCTAGCGGGGTTAGCACAGATACGCAGTATTTT. Full variable domain (remainder filled in from reference TRBV14 and TRBJ2-3): EAGVTQFPSHSVIEKGQTVTLRCDPISGHDNLYWYRRVMGKEIKFLLHFVKESKQDESGMPNNRFLAERTGGTYSTLKVQPAELEDSGVYFCASSQPASGVSTDTQYFGPGTRLTVL.

J is TRBJ1-5 and V is TRBV10-3, with D possibly being TRBD1 (5 bases). The V gene's germline CDR1 is ENHRY and CDR2 SYGVKD. Trimming removed 4 bases from V and 5 bases from J, with 12 bases in between. CDR3 length: 14 residues. CDR3 DNA: TGTGCCATCAGTGGGCCTGGAGGGGATCAGCCCCAGCATTTT. Protein: CAISGPGGDQPQHF.

This clone was detected once. The DNA for the CDR3 is TGTGCCAGCCTTCGGGACAGGGGGAACACTGAAGCTTTCTTT. Protein product: CASLRDRGNTEAFF. The chain uses TRBV6-5 and TRBJ1-1, with 10 bases identical to TRBD1. Per the germline V gene, CDR1 is MNHEY and CDR2 is SVGAGI. This CDR3 is 14 amino acids long. V shed 8 bases, J shed 1 base, and the junction held 4 bases outside the gene matches.

The chain is built from TRBV28 and TRBJ1-2, with 7 nucleotides matching TRBD1. With 6 bases clipped from V and 0 bases from J, the junction kept 7 bases outside the gene matches. Germline values: CDR1 MDHEN, CDR2 SYDVKM. The CDR3 contains 15 residues. The CDR3 DNA reads TGTGCCAGCAGCGAGGGGACAGCCGCTAACTATGGCTACACCTTC. Residues: CASSEGTAANYGYTF.

The J gene is TRBJ1-5, the V gene TRBV6-6; D unclear. Germline V gene sequence: CDR1 MNHNY, CDR2 SVGAGI (reference sequence). The ends were cut back, 4 bases at V and 3 bases at J, with 7 bases in the middle. CDR3 length: 13 amino acids. The chain's CDR3 is CASSLRVNQPQHF. The CDR3 DNA sequence: TGTGCCAGCAGTTTGCGGGTCAATCAGCCCCAGCATTTT.

The chain joins TRBV5-1 to TRBJ1-2; 7 bases agree with TRBD1. The junction had 13 bases not matched to a gene; V was cut back by 3 bases and J by 5 bases. The CDR3 runs to 16 residues. Germline loops: CDR1 SGHRS, CDR2 YFSETQ. CDR3 region: CASSSIPFRDRYGYTF. In nucleotides, the CDR3 is TGCGCCAGCAGCTCCATTCCTTTCCGGGACAGATATGGCTACACCTTC. Based on the CDR3 plus reference TRBV5-1 and TRBJ1-2, the full variable domain is KAGVTQTPRYLIKTRGQQVTLSCSPISGHRSVSWYQQTPGQGLQFLFEYFSETQRNKGNFPGRFSGRQFSNSRSEMNVSTLELGDSALYLCASSSIPFRDRYGYTFGSGTRLTVV.

The rearrangement uses TRBV3-1 (or the pseudogene TRBV3-2) and TRBJ2-7; a weak D match, TRBD1 (6 bases). V lost 0 bases to trimming and J lost 4 bases, with 10 bases between them. CDR3 length equals 14 residues. CDR1 is LGHDT and CDR2 is YNNKEL in the germline V gene (reference sequence). CDR3 region: CASSQDGTLYEQYF. Written as DNA, the CDR3 is TGTGCCAGCAGCCAAGATGGGACATTATACGAGCAGTACTTC.

The J gene is TRBJ1-1, the V gene TRBV20-1, with D possibly matching TRBD1 (5 bases). This CDR3 is built from 13 residues. V was cut by 3 bases and J by 9 bases, with 17 bases left in between. CDR1 DFQATT and CDR2 SNEGSKA come from the germline V gene (reference sequence). CDR3 loop: CSASSVTADKAFF. The CDR3 DNA reads as TGCAGTGCTAGTTCTGTGACAGCCGATAAAGCTTTCTTT.

The rearrangement joins TRBV3-1 (or the pseudogene TRBV3-2) to TRBJ1-1; D is perhaps TRBD1 (6 bases). V was pared by 5 bases and J by 1 base, with 17 bases between. This CDR3 region has 16 residues. CDR1 is LGHDT and CDR2 is YNNKEL in the germline V gene (reference sequence). CDR3 sequence (DNA): TGTGCCAGCAGCGCGATTCCCGGGACAAAGAACACTGAAGCTTTCTTT. This codes for CASSAIPGTKNTEAFF.

The rearrangement joins TRBV28 to TRBJ2-1; TRBD2 aligns across 7 bases. Per the germline V gene, CDR1 is MDHEN and CDR2 is SYDVKM. With V trimmed by 5 bases and J by 1 base, 5 bases remained unmatched. The CDR3 length is 15 residues. CDR3 in DNA: TGTGCCAGCAGTCTGGACGGGGGGTCCTACAATGAGCAGTTCTTC. As protein: CASSLDGGSYNEQFF.

Only one count was recorded for this clone. V is TRBV19 and J is TRBJ1-1, with D possibly TRBD1 on 6 matching bases. Germline-derived CDR1 and CDR2 are LNHDA and SQIVND (reference sequence). V was cut by 4 bases and J by 8 bases, with 11 bases left in between. CDR3 size: 12 residues. DNA for the CDR3: TGTGCCAGTAGTACTAAAGGACAGGAAGCTTTCTTT. The encoded protein is CASSTKGQEAFF.

The rearrangement uses TRBV3-1 (or the pseudogene TRBV3-2) and TRBJ2-1, with 14 bases lining up with TRBD2. The CDR3 runs to 17 residues. The ends lost 5 bases at V and 2 bases at J; junction bases unmatched: 5. The germline CDR1 and CDR2 sequences are LGHDT and YNNKEL (reference sequence). CDR3 sequence: CASSTGTSGGTYNEQFF. CDR3 DNA: TGTGCCAGCAGCACCGGGACTAGCGGGGGAACCTACAATGAGCAGTTCTTC.

The chain recombines TRBV4-1 with TRBJ2-7, with 12 bases matching TRBD2. The CDR3 runs 16 residues. The V gene's germline CDR1 is MGHRA and CDR2 YSYEKL. Trimming at V came to 3 bases and at J to 0 bases, leaving 3 bases not matched to a gene. In DNA, the CDR3 is TGCGCCAGCAGCCAGGGACTAGCGGGTAGCTCCTACGAGCAGTACTTC. Translating gives CASSQGLAGSSYEQYF.

The chain links TRBV5-4 to TRBJ1-3; D may be TRBD1 (5 bases). Germline CDR1 SGHNT, CDR2 YYREEE (reference sequence). This CDR3 is built from 14 residues. Trimming pared 4 bases from V and 0 bases from J, leaving 8 bases between. The CDR3 DNA is TGTGCCAGCAGCAGCAGGGTCTCTGGAAACACCATATATTTT. Its translation: CASSSRVSGNTIYF.

This clone appeared once. The chain joins TRBV19 to TRBJ1-6; tentative D call: TRBD1 (6 bases). Germline CDR1 reads LNHDA; CDR2 reads SQIVND (reference sequence). The CDR3 covers 15 residues. V was pared by 5 bases and J by 0 bases, with 8 bases between. The CDR3 here is CASSLQGSYNSPLHF. The CDR3 DNA sequence: TGTGCCAGTAGTTTACAGGGCTCCTATAATTCACCCCTCCACTTT.

The V call is TRBV20-1, the J call TRBJ1-5, with TRBD1 matching 8 bases. This CDR3 has 15 residues. V lost 6 bases and J lost 5; bases outside the gene matches: 12. CDR1 and CDR2 from the germline V gene are DFQATT and SNEGSKA (reference sequence). The CDR3 here is CSASPRDRPHQPQHF. The DNA for the CDR3 is TGCAGTGCCAGTCCGAGGGACAGGCCCCATCAGCCCCAGCATTTT.

CDR3 nucleotides: TGTGCCAGCAGCTCAAGCGTCAGGGTGGGGTACAATGAGCAGTTCTTC. Translation gives CASSSSVRVGYNEQFF. This chain connects TRBV7-9 to TRBJ2-1; maybe TRBD1 (5 bases). The CDR3 length is 16 residues. Looked up from germline, CDR1 is SEHNR and CDR2 is FQNEAQ (reference sequence). The V and J ends lost 4 bases and 4 bases respectively, with 17 bases between them.

The rearrangement joins TRBV19 to TRBJ2-5; D call uncertain. The V and J ends lost 1 base and 5 bases respectively, with 5 bases between them. The CDR3 is 12 residues long. In germline, CDR1 is LNHDA, CDR2 SQIVND (reference sequence). CDR3 amino acids: CASSIGQETQYF. The CDR3 DNA sequence: TGTGCCAGTAGTATAGGGCAGGAGACCCAGTACTTC.

The chain links TRBV29-1 to TRBJ2-7; 11 nucleotides line up with TRBD1. Germline V gene sequence: CDR1 SQVTM, CDR2 ANQGSEA. This CDR3 contains 13 residues. V lost 6 bases to trimming and J lost 6 bases; unmatched junction nucleotides: 7. CDR3 region: CSVSGQGGFEQYF. The CDR3 DNA is TGCAGCGTATCGGGACAGGGGGGTTTCGAGCAGTACTTC.

The J gene is TRBJ2-5, the V gene TRBV11-2; possibly TRBD2 for D (5 bases). Trimming removed 1 base at V and 2 bases at J, with 11 bases between. The CDR3 is 15 amino acids. Germline CDR1 reads SGHAT; CDR2 reads FQNNGV. The CDR3 protein is CASSLATTSQETQYF. For the CDR3, the DNA is TGTGCCAGCAGCTTAGCCACTACTAGTCAAGAGACCCAGTACTTC. Looking up the rest from reference TRBV11-2 and TRBJ2-5 gives the full variable domain: EAGVAQSPRYKIIEKRQSVAFWCNPISGHATLYWYQQILGQGPKLLIQFQNNGVVDDSQLPKDRFSAERLKGVDSTLKIQPAKLEDSAVYLCASSLATTSQETQYFGPGTRLLVL.

The chain is built from TRBV6-5 and TRBJ2-7; a possible D gene is TRBD1 (6 bases). CDR1 is MNHEY, CDR2 SVGAGI, per germline. Trimming cost V 5 bases and J 4 bases, with 12 bases left between them. The CDR3 loop spans 13 amino acids. The DNA of the CDR3 is TGTGCCAGCAGTCGGGACACTAGGTACGAGCAGTACTTC. Its translation: CASSRDTRYEQYF.

The J gene is TRBJ2-2, the V gene TRBV7-7, with a weak D call TRBD2 (5 bases). Germline V CDR1 and CDR2: SSHAT, FNYEAQ (reference sequence). This CDR3 has 13 residues. Trimming pared 2 bases from V and 5 bases from J, leaving 6 bases between. The CDR3 sequence is CASSLTGTGELFF. CDR3 in DNA: TGTGCCAGCAGCTTAACGGGGACCGGGGAGCTGTTTTTT.

The J gene is TRBJ2-5, the V gene TRBV4-1, with TRBD2 as a possible D gene (6 bases). This CDR3 has 15 residues. V lost 0 bases and J lost 1, with 9 bases in between. CDR1 is MGHRA and CDR2 is YSYEKL in the germline V gene. As DNA, the CDR3 is TGCGCCAGCAGCCAAGACGGACTACCCCAAGAGACCCAGTACTTC. Translated: CASSQDGLPQETQYF.

This clone came up once. V and J are TRBV5-6 and TRBJ1-2, with 8 bases matching TRBD1. The CDR3 is 14 amino acids. In germline, CDR1 is SGHDT, CDR2 YYEEEE. V trimming: 0 bases; J trimming: 8 bases; junction bases outside the gene matches: 6. The CDR3 here is CASSLVQGALGYTF. The CDR3 nucleotides read TGTGCCAGCAGCTTGGTCCAGGGGGCGTTAGGCTACACCTTC.

The chain couples TRBV3-1 (or the pseudogene TRBV3-2) to TRBJ2-2; D may be TRBD2 (5 bases). There are 16 residues in the CDR3. Germline V gene lookup returns CDR1 LGHDT and CDR2 YNNKEL (reference sequence). Deletions cut 4 bases from V and 1 base from J, with 13 bases between. CDR3 coding DNA: TGTGCCAGCAGCCCTATCGTGAGGGAGAACACCGGGGAGCTGTTTTTT. Its protein product is CASSPIVRENTGELFF.

The chain links TRBV10-3 to TRBJ2-7; 10 nucleotides line up with TRBD2. Germline-derived CDR1 and CDR2 are ENHRY and SYGVKD. The CDR3 runs to 14 residues. Trimming cost V 6 bases and J 2 bases; bases outside gene matches: 4. The CDR3 nucleotides read TGTGCCATCAGCCGGACTAGCGGTACCTACGAGCAGTACTTC. It specifies CAISRTSGTYEQYF.